This paragraph covers one T cell receptor (beta chain) sequence. CDR3 length equals 14 residues. V lost 2 bases, J lost 2 bases, and 2 bases stayed unmatched. Here immunoSEQ multiplex PCR was the method, and the copy in TCRdb shows in-frame clones only, minus some. In the table there are 70,000 to 85,000 clones, more than 65% of which are singletons. This entry comes from a study of control samples from healthy donors and cancer patients. This sequence joins TRBV23-1 and TRBJ2-5; 7 bases match TRBD1. TRBV23-1 is an ORF; its function is uncertain. The source material was PBMCs. This receptor was taken from a man aged 55 to 70 with head and neck cancer. The CDR3 DNA is TGCGCCAGCAGTCAAGAGGGACAGCAAGAGACCCAGTACTTC. As protein: CASSQEGQQETQYF.